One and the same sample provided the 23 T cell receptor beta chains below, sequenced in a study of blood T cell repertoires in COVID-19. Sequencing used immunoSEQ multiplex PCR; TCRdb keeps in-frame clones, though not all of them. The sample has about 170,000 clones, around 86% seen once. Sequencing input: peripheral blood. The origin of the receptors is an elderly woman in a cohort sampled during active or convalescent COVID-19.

CDR3 in DNA: TGCGCCAGCAGCTTGATCACCCTACCCGATGCCGGGGAGCTGTTTTTT. This sequence encodes CASSLITLPDAGELFF. The chain couples TRBV5-1 to TRBJ2-2; D gene unclear. The germline gives CDR1 SGHRS, CDR2 YFSETQ. This CDR3 contains 16 residues. The germline V and J ends were trimmed by 1 base and 6 bases, with 16 bases remaining between them.

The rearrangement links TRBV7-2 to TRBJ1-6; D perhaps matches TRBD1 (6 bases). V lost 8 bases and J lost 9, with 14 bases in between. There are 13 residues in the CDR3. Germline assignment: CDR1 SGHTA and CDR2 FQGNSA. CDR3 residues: CASRGQPLSPLHF. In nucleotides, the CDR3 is TGTGCCAGCCGCGGACAGCCGCTTTCACCCCTCCACTTT.

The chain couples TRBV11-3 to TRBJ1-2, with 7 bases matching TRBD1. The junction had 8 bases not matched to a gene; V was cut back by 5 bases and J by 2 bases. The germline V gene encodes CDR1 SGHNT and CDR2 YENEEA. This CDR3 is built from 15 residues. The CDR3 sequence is CASSHDREANYGYTF. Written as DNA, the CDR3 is TGTGCCAGCAGCCACGACAGGGAAGCGAACTATGGCTACACCTTC.

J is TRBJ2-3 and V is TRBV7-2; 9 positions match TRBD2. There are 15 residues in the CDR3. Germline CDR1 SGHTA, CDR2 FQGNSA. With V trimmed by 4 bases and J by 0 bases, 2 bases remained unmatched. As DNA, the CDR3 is TGTGCCAGCAGCTACACTAGCGGGAGCACAGATACGCAGTATTTT. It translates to CASSYTSGSTDTQYF.

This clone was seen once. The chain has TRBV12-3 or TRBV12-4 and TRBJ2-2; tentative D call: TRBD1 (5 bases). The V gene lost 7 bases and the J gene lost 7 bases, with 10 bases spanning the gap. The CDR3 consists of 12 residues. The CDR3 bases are TGTGCCAGCACTCAGGGTGGCGGGGAGCTGTTTTTT. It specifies CASTQGGGELFF.

The CDR3 is CATNDVNQPQHF. The CDR3 nucleotides are TGTGCCACCAATGACGTTAATCAGCCCCAGCATTTT. The chain links TRBV24-1 to TRBJ1-5, with no clear D. The V gene's germline CDR1 is KGHDR and CDR2 SFDVKD. The CDR3 has 12 residues. V gave up 8 bases and J gave up 4 bases, with 8 bases separating them.

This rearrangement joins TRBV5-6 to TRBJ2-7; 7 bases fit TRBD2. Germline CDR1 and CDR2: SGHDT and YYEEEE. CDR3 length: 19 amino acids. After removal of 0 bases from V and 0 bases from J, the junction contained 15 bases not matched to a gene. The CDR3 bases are TGTGCCAGCAGCTTGGTGGGAGGGTTTTTGCAGGAAAACTCCTACGAGCAGTACTTC. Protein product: CASSLVGGFLQENSYEQYF.

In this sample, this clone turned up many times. CDR3 coding DNA: TGTGCCTGGAGGGGGACACCCACCTACGAGCAGTACTTC. It specifies CAWRGTPTYEQYF. This sequence joins TRBV30 and TRBJ2-7, with D possibly TRBD1 on 6 matching bases. The CDR3 contains 13 residues. Germline V gives CDR1 GTSNPN, CDR2 SVGIG (reference sequence). V lost 3 bases to trimming and J lost 2 bases, with 11 bases between them.

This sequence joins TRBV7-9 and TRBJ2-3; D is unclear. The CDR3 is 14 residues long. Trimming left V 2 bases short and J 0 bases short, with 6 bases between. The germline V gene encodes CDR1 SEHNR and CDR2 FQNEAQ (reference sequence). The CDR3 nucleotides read TGTGCCAGCAGCTTATCCCAGAGCACAGATACGCAGTATTTT. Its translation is CASSLSQSTDTQYF.

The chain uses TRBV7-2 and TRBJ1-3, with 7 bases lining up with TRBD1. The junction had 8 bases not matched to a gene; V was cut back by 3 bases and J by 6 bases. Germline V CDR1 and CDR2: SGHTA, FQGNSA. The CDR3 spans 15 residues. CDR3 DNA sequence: TGTGCCAGCAGCTTTGGACAGGCTCGTATAAACACCATATATTTT. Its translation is CASSFGQARINTIYF.

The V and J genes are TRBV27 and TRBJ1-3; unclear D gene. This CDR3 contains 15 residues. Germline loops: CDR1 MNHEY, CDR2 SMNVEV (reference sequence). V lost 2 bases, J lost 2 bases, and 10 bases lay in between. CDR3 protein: CASSLGEGAGNTIYF. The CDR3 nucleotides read TGTGCCAGCAGTTTAGGGGAGGGAGCTGGAAACACCATATATTTT.

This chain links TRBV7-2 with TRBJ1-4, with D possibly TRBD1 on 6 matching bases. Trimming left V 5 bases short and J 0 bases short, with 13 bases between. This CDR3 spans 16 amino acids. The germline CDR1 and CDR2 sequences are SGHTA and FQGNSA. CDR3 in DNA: TGTGCCAGCAGCCCAGGACAGCTGGCAACTAATGAAAAACTGTTTTTT. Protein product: CASSPGQLATNEKLFF.

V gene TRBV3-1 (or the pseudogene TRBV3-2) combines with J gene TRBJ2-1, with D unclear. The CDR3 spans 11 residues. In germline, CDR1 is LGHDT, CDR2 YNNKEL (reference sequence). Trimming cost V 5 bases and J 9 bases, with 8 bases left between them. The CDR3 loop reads CASSERSEQFF. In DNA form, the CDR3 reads TGTGCCAGCAGCGAAAGGAGTGAGCAGTTCTTC.

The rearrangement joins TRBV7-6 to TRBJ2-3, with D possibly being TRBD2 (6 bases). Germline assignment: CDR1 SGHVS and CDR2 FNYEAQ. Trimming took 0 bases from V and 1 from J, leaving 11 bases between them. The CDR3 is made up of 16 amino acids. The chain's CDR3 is CASSLALRRGTDTQYF. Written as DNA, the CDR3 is TGTGCCAGCAGCTTAGCTCTGCGGAGGGGCACAGATACGCAGTATTTT.

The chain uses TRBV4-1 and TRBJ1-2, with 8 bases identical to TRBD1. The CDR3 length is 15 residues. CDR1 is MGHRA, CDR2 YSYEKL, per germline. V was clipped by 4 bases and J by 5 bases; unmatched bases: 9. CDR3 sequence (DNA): TGCGCCAGCAGCCCCACAGGGGGGTTATTTTATGGCTACACCTTC. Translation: CASSPTGGLFYGYTF.

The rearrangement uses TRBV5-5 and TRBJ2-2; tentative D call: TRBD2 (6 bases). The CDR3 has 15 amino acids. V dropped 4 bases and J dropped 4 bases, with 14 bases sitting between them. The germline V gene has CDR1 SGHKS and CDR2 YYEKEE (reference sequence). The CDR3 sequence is CASSTRDSATGELFF. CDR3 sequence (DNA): TGTGCCAGCAGCACACGGGACTCTGCCACCGGGGAGCTGTTTTTT.

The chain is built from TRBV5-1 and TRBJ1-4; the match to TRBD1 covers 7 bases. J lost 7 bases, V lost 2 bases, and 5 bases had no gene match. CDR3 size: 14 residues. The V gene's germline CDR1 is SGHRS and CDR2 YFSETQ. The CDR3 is CASSLTGAGEKLFF. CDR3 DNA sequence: TGCGCCAGCAGCTTAACAGGGGCCGGTGAAAAACTGTTTTTT.

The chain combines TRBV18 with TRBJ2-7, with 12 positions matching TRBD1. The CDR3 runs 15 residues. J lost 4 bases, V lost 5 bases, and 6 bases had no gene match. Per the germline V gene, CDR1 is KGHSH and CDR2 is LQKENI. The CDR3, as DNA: TGTGCCAGCTCATCCGGGACAGGGGGCGGATACGAGCAGTACGTC. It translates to CASSSGTGGGYEQYV.

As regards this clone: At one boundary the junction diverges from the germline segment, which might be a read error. CDR3 DNA: TGTGCCAGCAGATTAGGGGGACAGGGGGCAGGTGAGCAGTTCTTC. Its translation is CASRLGGQGAGEQFF. V is TRBV7-9 and J is TRBJ2-1, with 12 positions matching TRBD1. The CDR3 is 15 amino acids. Germline V gives CDR1 SEHNR, CDR2 FQNEAQ (reference sequence). Drawing the rest from reference TRBV7-9 and TRBJ2-1, the complete variable domain is DTGVSQNPRHKITKRGQNVTFRCDPISEHNRLYWYRQTLGQGPEFLTYFQNEAQLEKSRLLSDRFSAERPKGSFSTLEIQRTEQGDSAMYLCASRLGGQGAGEQFFGPGTRLTVL.

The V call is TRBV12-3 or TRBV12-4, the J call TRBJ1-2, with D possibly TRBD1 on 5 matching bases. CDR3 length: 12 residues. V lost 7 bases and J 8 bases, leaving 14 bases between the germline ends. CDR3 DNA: TGTGCCAGCACCCCGGGGGGAGGCGGCTACACCTTC. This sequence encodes CASTPGGGGYTF.

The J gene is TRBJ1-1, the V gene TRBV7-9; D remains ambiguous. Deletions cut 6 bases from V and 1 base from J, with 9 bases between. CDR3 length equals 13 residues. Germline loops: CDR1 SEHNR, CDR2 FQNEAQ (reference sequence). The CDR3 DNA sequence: TGTGCCAGCAGTTCCGTCCCGAACACTGAAGCTTTCTTT. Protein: CASSSVPNTEAFF.

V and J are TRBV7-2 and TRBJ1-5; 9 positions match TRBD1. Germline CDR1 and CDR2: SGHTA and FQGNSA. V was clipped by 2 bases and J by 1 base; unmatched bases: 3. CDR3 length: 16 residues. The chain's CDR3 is CASSLRTGASNQPQHF. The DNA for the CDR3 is TGTGCCAGCAGCTTAAGGACAGGGGCAAGCAATCAGCCCCAGCATTTT.

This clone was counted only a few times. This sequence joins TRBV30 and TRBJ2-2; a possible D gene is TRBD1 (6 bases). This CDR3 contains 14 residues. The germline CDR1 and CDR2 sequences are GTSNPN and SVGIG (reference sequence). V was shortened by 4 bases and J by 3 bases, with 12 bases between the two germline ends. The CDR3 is CAWTGRGDTGELFF. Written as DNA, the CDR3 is TGTGCCTGGACAGGCAGGGGCGACACCGGGGAGCTGTTTTTT.